One and the same sample provided the 18 T cell receptor beta chains below, sequenced in a study of T cell responses to AZD1222 COVID-19 vaccine. TCRdb keeps only in-frame clones here, not all; method: immunoSEQ multiplex PCR. The profile covers approximately 100,000 clones, with 75% to 95% appearing a single time and roughly 1.4% taken by the ten largest. The sequencing used peripheral blood, collected on day 0 of AZD1222 vaccination. The receptors here all came from an adult in good health.

The chain uses TRBV19 and TRBJ1-1; 7 positions agree with TRBD1. With V trimmed by 1 base and J by 0 bases, 5 bases remained unmatched. CDR1 is LNHDA, CDR2 SQIVND, per germline (reference sequence). CDR3 size: 16 residues. CDR3 residues: CASSIVAGTVNTEAFF. CDR3 nucleotides: TGTGCCAGTAGTATAGTCGCCGGGACAGTGAACACTGAAGCTTTCTTT.

The rearrangement links TRBV2 to TRBJ2-1; perhaps TRBD1 as D (5 bases). Per the germline V gene, CDR1 is SNHLY and CDR2 is FYNNEI. This CDR3 is 12 amino acids long. Trimming removed 8 bases from V and 15 bases from J, with 20 bases in between. The CDR3 DNA follows: TGTGCCAGCTACACCTTAGGGGTCTCAGGGTTCTTC. Protein product: CASYTLGVSGFF. Combining the CDR3 with reference TRBV2 and TRBJ2-1 gives the whole variable domain EPEVTQTPSHQVTQMGQEVILRCVPISNHLYFYWYRQILGQKVEFLVSFYNNEISEKSEIFDDQFSVERPDGSNFTLKIRSTKLEDSAMYFCASYTLGVSGFFGPGTRLTVL.

Concerning this clone itself: This sample includes further DNA sequences coding for the same CDR3. CDR3: CASSLYGGYTF. The CDR3 DNA reads as TGCGCCAGCAGCCTCTATGGAGGCTACACCTTC. The rearrangement links TRBV5-1 to TRBJ1-2; D remains ambiguous. The CDR3 length is 11 residues. The germline V and J ends were trimmed by 4 bases and 8 bases, with 9 bases remaining between them. From germline, CDR1 is SGHRS and CDR2 YFSETQ.

The gene calls are TRBV24-1 and TRBJ1-2; D gene uncertain. This CDR3 comprises 16 residues. V gave up 5 bases and J gave up 8 bases, with 23 bases separating them. Germline V gene data show CDR1 as KGHDR and CDR2 as SFDVKD. CDR3 bases: TGTGCCACCAGTGGATTAACATCTGGGAGTAAAAGGGGCTACACCTTC. Its protein product is CATSGLTSGSKRGYTF.

The chain combines TRBV6-5 with TRBJ1-1, with D uncertain. The V and J ends lost 0 bases and 4 bases respectively, with 6 bases between them. CDR1 is MNHEY and CDR2 is SVGAGI in the germline V gene. CDR3 length: 13 residues. Here the CDR3 DNA reads TGTGCCAGCAGTTACTCGCTGTCCACTGAAGCTTTCTTT. It translates to CASSYSLSTEAFF.

V gene TRBV21-1 combines with J gene TRBJ1-5. TRBV21-1 is assigned pseudogene status. There are 17 residues in the CDR3. The DNA of the CDR3 is TGTGCCAGCAGCAGACCTCGGGCCGAGAGATTCAATCAGCCCCAGCATTTT. Protein sequence: CASSRPRAERFNQPQHF.

The V and J genes are TRBV5-1 and TRBJ1-3, with TRBD1 matching 7 bases. Germline V lookup: CDR1 SGHRS, CDR2 YFSETQ. This CDR3 has 16 residues. V trimming: 4 bases; J trimming: 0 bases; junction bases outside the gene matches: 7. CDR3 region: CASSRWDSSSGNTIYF. The CDR3 region has the DNA TGCGCCAGCAGCCGATGGGACAGTTCCTCTGGAAACACCATATATTTT. The full variable domain, in which reference TRBV5-1 and TRBJ1-3 provide the parts outside the CDR3, is KAGVTQTPRYLIKTRGQQVTLSCSPISGHRSVSWYQQTPGQGLQFLFEYFSETQRNKGNFPGRFSGRQFSNSRSEMNVSTLELGDSALYLCASSRWDSSSGNTIYFGEGSWLTVV.

The rearrangement uses TRBV19 and TRBJ2-1, with D unresolved. The V end was cut by 5 bases, the J end by 3 bases, with 8 bases between. The CDR3 consists of 13 residues. In germline, CDR1 is LNHDA, CDR2 SQIVND (reference sequence). The CDR3 loop is CASSPGDYNEQFF. The CDR3 DNA follows: TGTGCCAGTAGTCCAGGAGACTACAATGAGCAGTTCTTC. Full variable domain (outside the CDR3, taken from reference TRBV19 and TRBJ2-1): DGGITQSPKYLFRKEGQNVTLSCEQNLNHDAMYWYRQDPGQGLRLIYYSQIVNDFQKGDIAEGYSVSREKKESFPLTVTSAQKNPTAFYLCASSPGDYNEQFFGPGTRLTVL.

This clone occurred a few times. DNA for the CDR3: TGTGCCAGCAGTGTCGGGGGTGCTGGAAACACCATATATTTT. Amino acids: CASSVGGAGNTIYF. The chain recombines TRBV2 with TRBJ1-3; a weak D match, TRBD1 (5 bases). Germline CDR1 reads SNHLY; CDR2 reads FYNNEI. The CDR3 runs 14 residues. The V end was cut by 4 bases, the J end by 2 bases, with 9 bases between.

This chain connects TRBV19 to TRBJ2-5; D is perhaps TRBD2 (6 bases). Trimming took 5 bases from V and 5 from J, leaving 12 bases between them. The CDR3 is 13 amino acids. CDR1 is LNHDA and CDR2 is SQIVND in the germline V gene (reference sequence). The CDR3 is CASSGVGGETQYF. DNA of the CDR3: TGTGCCAGTAGTGGGGTTGGGGGGGAGACCCAGTACTTC.

This clone was counted between two and nine times. Other DNA variants within this sample encode the same CDR3. J is TRBJ2-3 and V is TRBV5-1, with 7 positions matching TRBD1. CDR3 length: 15 amino acids. Per germline, CDR1 SGHRS and CDR2 YFSETQ. The V gene end was trimmed by 4 bases and the J gene end by 1 base; junction bases not matched to a gene: 6. This chain's CDR3 is CASSQGDPGTDTQYF. The DNA for the CDR3 is TGCGCCAGCAGCCAGGGGGACCCTGGCACAGATACGCAGTATTTT.

The rearrangement uses TRBV7-8 and TRBJ2-1, with a possible D match to TRBD2 (6 bases). The ends were cut back, 4 bases at V and 12 bases at J, with 22 bases in the middle. This CDR3 contains 15 residues. The V gene's germline CDR1 is SGHVS and CDR2 FQNEAQ. The CDR3 reads CASSSLWAGPGVQFF. The CDR3 nucleotides are TGTGCCAGCAGCTCCCTCTGGGCGGGACCGGGTGTGCAGTTCTTC.

V usage is TRBV20-1 and J usage is TRBJ2-3, with D hard to call. The CDR3 runs 13 residues. V was pared by 3 bases and J by 0 bases, with 7 bases between. CDR1 and CDR2 from the germline V gene are DFQATT and SNEGSKA (reference sequence). The CDR3 sequence: CSASLLSTDTQYF. DNA of the CDR3: TGCAGTGCTAGTTTGCTCAGCACAGATACGCAGTATTTT.

CDR3 sequence: CASSGAGTSGGYNEQFF. CDR3 coding DNA: TGTGCCAGCAGCGGAGCCGGGACTAGCGGGGGTTACAATGAGCAGTTCTTC. The gene calls are TRBV7-3 and TRBJ2-1, with TRBD2 matching over 14 bases. This CDR3 spans 17 amino acids. V dropped 5 bases and J dropped 4; count of bases not matched to a gene: 7. Germline CDR1 and CDR2: SGHTA and FQGTGA.

The sample holds one count of this clone. V and J are TRBV29-1 and TRBJ1-1; 7 bases align to TRBD1. Germline assignment: CDR1 SQVTM and CDR2 ANQGSEA. V lost 6 bases to trimming and J lost 0 bases; unmatched junction nucleotides: 4. This CDR3 comprises 13 residues. The CDR3 here is CSVNRGMNTEAFF. CDR3 bases: TGCAGCGTCAACAGGGGCATGAACACTGAAGCTTTCTTT.

The CDR3 loop is CSASRGQGGYTF. CDR3 DNA sequence: TGCAGTGCTAGTCGGGGCCAGGGCGGCTACACCTTC. J is TRBJ1-2 and V is TRBV20-1; tentative D call: TRBD1 (5 bases). V was clipped by 3 bases and J by 8 bases, with 13 bases between them. Germline CDR1 reads DFQATT; CDR2 reads SNEGSKA (reference sequence). The CDR3 length is 12 residues.

V is TRBV14 and J is TRBJ2-2; perhaps TRBD2 as D (6 bases). The CDR3 runs 13 residues. Germline CDR1 and CDR2: SGHDN and FVKESK. Trimming shortened V by 4 bases and J by 6 bases, and 9 bases separated the two germline ends. The CDR3 reads CASSPRLAGELFF. The DNA of the CDR3 is TGTGCCAGCAGCCCTCGACTAGCCGGGGAGCTGTTTTTT.

The chain links TRBV12-3 or TRBV12-4 to TRBJ2-3; D remains ambiguous. Trimming cost V 5 bases and J 6 bases, with 12 bases left between them. The CDR3 consists of 13 residues. CDR3 DNA: TGTGCCAGCAGTACTAATAGGCGGGATACGCAGTATTTT. Translating gives CASSTNRRDTQYF.